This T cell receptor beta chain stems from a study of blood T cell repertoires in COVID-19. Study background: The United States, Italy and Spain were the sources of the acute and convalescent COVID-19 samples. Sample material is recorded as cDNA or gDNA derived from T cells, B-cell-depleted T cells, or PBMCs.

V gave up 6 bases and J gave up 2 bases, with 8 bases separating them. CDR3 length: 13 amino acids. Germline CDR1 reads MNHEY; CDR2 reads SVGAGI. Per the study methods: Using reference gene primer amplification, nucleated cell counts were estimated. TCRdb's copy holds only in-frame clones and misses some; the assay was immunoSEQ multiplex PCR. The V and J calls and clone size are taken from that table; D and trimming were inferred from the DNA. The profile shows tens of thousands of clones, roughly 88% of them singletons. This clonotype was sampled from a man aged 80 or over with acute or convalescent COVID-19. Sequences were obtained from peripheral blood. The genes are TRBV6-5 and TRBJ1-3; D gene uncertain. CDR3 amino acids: CASRQSTGNTIYF. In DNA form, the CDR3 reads TGTGCCAGCAGACAGTCTACTGGAAACACCATATATTTT.